Listed here are 5 T cell receptor beta chains from one sample, sequenced in a study of T cells in Graves' hyperthyroidism and ophthalmopathy. There were TCR beta CDR3 regions amplified from RNA transcripts. HTBI primers were used for first-round RT-PCR of the TCR CDR3. TCRdb redid the calling of the multiplex PCR reads with MiXCR, one entry per CDR3 protein. The top ten hold less than 15% of the sample, which has some 250,000 distinct CDR3 sequences, roughly 14% seen once. The sample taken for sequencing was blood. The receptors derive from a woman aged 40 to 49 with Graves' hyperthyroidism that later progressed to Graves' ophthalmopathy.

The genes are TRBV7-3 and TRBJ2-3; D remains unclear. Trimming shortened V by 2 bases and J by 8 bases, and 8 bases separated the two germline ends. The CDR3 loop spans 12 amino acids. CDR1 and CDR2 (germline): SGHTA, FQGTGA. CDR3 in DNA: TGTGCCAGCAGCTTAGCCCGTAGTACGCAGTATTTT. It translates to CASSLARSTQYF. The variable domain in full, with the rest retrieved from reference TRBV7-3 and TRBJ2-3, is GAGVSQTPSNKVTEKGKYVELRCDPISGHTALYWYRQSLGQGPEFLIYFQGTGAADDSGLPNDRFFAVRPEGSVSTLKIQRTERGDSAVYLCASSLARSTQYFGPGTRLTVL.

This clonotype has at least ten counts. The chain recombines TRBV20-1 with TRBJ2-7; 7 bases match TRBD1. The CDR3 contains 15 residues. V gave up 5 bases and J gave up 0 bases; unmatched junction bases: 10. Germline V lookup: CDR1 DFQATT, CDR2 SNEGSKA (reference sequence). CDR3 loop: CSAFNPTGSSYEQYF. For the CDR3, the DNA is TGCAGTGCTTTTAACCCGACAGGGAGCTCCTACGAGCAGTACTTC.

CDR3 DNA sequence: TGTGCCAGCAGAATTCAGGGGCGACAGCAGTTCTTC. Translated, it gives CASRIQGRQQFF. The V call is TRBV27, the J call TRBJ2-1; maybe TRBD1 (6 bases). Between the trimmed V and J ends, which lost 6 bases and 11 bases, there was a span of 14 bases. The germline gives CDR1 MNHEY, CDR2 SMNVEV (reference sequence). CDR3 length: 12 residues.

This clonotype was picked up many times. V and J are TRBV2 and TRBJ1-2, with D maybe TRBD1 (5 bases). Germline loops: CDR1 SNHLY, CDR2 FYNNEI. The CDR3 sequence is 14 residues long. V shed 4 bases and J shed 2 bases, with 11 bases lying between them. CDR3 in DNA: TGTGCCAGCAGTGCCGGTCAGGGCAACTATGGCTACACCTTC. Translating it yields CASSAGQGNYGYTF.

This clonotype was recorded a few times. This chain uses TRBV30 with TRBJ1-4, with 10 nucleotides matching TRBD1. Trimming at V came to 1 base and at J to 6 bases, leaving 8 bases not matched to a gene. This CDR3 spans 16 amino acids. Germline V CDR1 and CDR2: GTSNPN, SVGIG (reference sequence). The CDR3 protein is CAWSEGTGVQYEKLFF. CDR3 sequence (DNA): TGTGCCTGGAGTGAAGGGACAGGGGTTCAGTATGAAAAACTGTTTTTT. The full variable domain, its missing parts supplied by reference TRBV30 and TRBJ1-4, is SQTIHQWPATLVQPVGSPLSLECTVEGTSNPNLYWYRQAAGRGLQLLFYSVGIGQISSEVPQNLSASRPQDRQFILSSKKLLLSDSGFYLCAWSEGTGVQYEKLFFGSGTQLSVL.